This entry describes one T cell receptor (beta chain). The antigen is not known. The data are from a study of cytomegalovirus exposure and HLA in healthy donors. Study-wide results and caveats: Several top significant clusters appeared, in a later analysis, to be linked to common viral pathogens. A later analysis found TCR association rates differed by HLA locus, highest for DRB1 and lowest for HLA-C. Later analysis demonstrated an association between a missense DCLRE1C variant and TCR beta V- and J-gene trimming. The later analysis indicated that the majority of CMV-associated TCR beta chains appeared HLA-restricted.

Primers for the PCR totalled 60 Vbeta and 13 Jbeta. Generated by immunoSEQ multiplex PCR, the TCRdb table keeps only in-frame clones and is missing some. The sample holds around 130,000 clones; 81% are singletons and the top ten take roughly 2.4%. The germline V gene has CDR1 SGHDT and CDR2 YYEEEE. Trimming at V came to 0 bases and at J to 2 bases, leaving 13 bases not matched to a gene. This CDR3 contains 18 residues. Sequenced material: PBMCs. The receptor comes from a woman aged 40-49 years in good health and CMV-seronegative. The chain couples TRBV5-6 to TRBJ2-5, with 7 bases that match TRBD1. CDR3 amino acids: CASSLVAGGAQLQETQYF. The CDR3 region has the DNA TGTGCCAGCAGCTTGGTGGCAGGGGGAGCACAGCTACAAGAGACCCAGTACTTC.